The sequence of this TCR beta chain was determined in a study of OX40 agonist ivuxolimab in advanced cancers. The overall study: Ivuxolimab, an antibody acting as an agonist of OX40 (CD134), was used to treat patients.

Study-level results: The authors did not determine the antigen specificity of the expanded peripheral T cells. In a subset of nonresponders, normalized T-cell clonal expansion was also low.

As to this clone: Its specificity is unknown.

The method was immunoSEQ multiplex PCR; TCRdb's version includes in-frame clones alone and lacks a portion of them. The table lists roughly 13,000 clones, 76% of them singletons. The TCR sequence derives from an adult with an advanced solid tumor such as melanoma, head and neck, liver or kidney cancer. The specimen was CD4+ or CD8+ T cells sorted from blood, collected in a trial of the OX40 agonist ivuxolimab.

The CDR3 DNA reads TGCGCCAGCAGCTTGAATCCGGGGGGCGGCACTGAAGCTTTCTTT. Encoded protein: CASSLNPGGGTEAFF. V gene TRBV5-1 combines with J gene TRBJ1-1; maybe TRBD1 (6 bases). Germline CDR1 and CDR2: SGHRS and YFSETQ. Trimming removed 1 base from V and 4 bases from J, with 14 bases in between. The CDR3 is made up of 15 amino acids.